The 20 T cell receptor beta chains in this list originate from one sample, sequenced in a study of cytomegalovirus exposure and HLA in healthy donors. PCR amplification relied on 60 Vbeta primers (plus 13 Jbeta primers). TCRdb's table, derived via immunoSEQ multiplex PCR, lists solely in-frame clones and lacks some. The data contain about 150,000 clones, approximately 80% of them seen just once; the ten biggest clones take up around 13%. Sequenced sample: PBMCs. The receptors derive from a man aged 30 to 45 in good health and CMV-seropositive.

The chain employs TRBV5-1 and TRBJ2-7, with D maybe TRBD1 (6 bases). This CDR3 has 15 residues. Trimming left V 0 bases short and J 6 bases short, with 16 bases between. The germline CDR1 and CDR2 sequences are SGHRS and YFSETQ. The DNA of the CDR3 is TGCGCCAGCAGCTTGGGTGGGGGCAGCCTCCCCGAGCAGTACTTC. Amino acid sequence: CASSLGGGSLPEQYF.

The chain combines TRBV18 with TRBJ2-3, with D maybe TRBD1 (6 bases). CDR3 length equals 13 residues. The V end lost 8 bases, the J end lost 3 bases, and 12 bases lay between the germline ends. Germline loops: CDR1 KGHSH, CDR2 LQKENI. Here the CDR3 reads CASRQVPTDTQYF. CDR3 in DNA: TGTGCCAGCAGACAGGTTCCAACAGATACGCAGTATTTT.

This clone has a single count. The rearrangement uses TRBV5-5 and TRBJ2-5; 9 bases are shared with TRBD1. With V trimmed by 5 bases and J by 4 bases, 12 bases remained unmatched. The length of the CDR3 is 16 residues. Germline values: CDR1 SGHKS, CDR2 YYEKEE (reference sequence). The CDR3 sequence is CASRLGIGTGTETQYF. In DNA form, the CDR3 reads TGTGCCAGCAGACTTGGTATAGGGACAGGGACAGAGACCCAGTACTTC.

The sample holds one count of this clone. The gene calls are TRBV10-3 and TRBJ2-7, with 9 bases aligning to TRBD1. With 3 bases clipped from V and 0 bases from J, the junction kept 12 bases outside the gene matches. Germline-derived CDR1 and CDR2 are ENHRY and SYGVKD. CDR3 length: 18 residues. This chain's CDR3 is CAISDIVSGTGSSYEQYF. Here the CDR3 DNA reads TGTGCCATCAGTGATATTGTCTCAGGGACAGGGAGCTCCTACGAGCAGTACTTC.

The rearrangement uses TRBV7-9 and TRBJ1-2, with D perhaps matching TRBD1 (6 bases). CDR3 size: 15 residues. V lost 2 bases and J 4 bases, leaving 14 bases between the germline ends. CDR1 and CDR2 from the germline V gene are SEHNR and FQNEAQ (reference sequence). CDR3: CASSLPRAGAYGYTF. CDR3 nucleotide sequence: TGTGCCAGCAGCTTACCTAGAGCGGGGGCCTATGGCTACACCTTC.

On this clone: The junction departs from germline at one end; a sequencing error may be responsible. This chain uses TRBV7-9 with TRBJ2-7, with 10 bases fitting TRBD2. This CDR3 region has 14 residues. Germline V lookup: CDR1 SEHNR, CDR2 FQNEAQ (reference sequence). CDR3 coding DNA: TGTTCCAGCAGCTTTAGCGGGAGGCCCCACGAGCAGTACTTC. This sequence encodes CSSSFSGRPHEQYF.

This chain joins TRBV6-6 and TRBJ2-5; D perhaps matches TRBD1 (6 bases). The better agreement between TRBJ2-7 and the DNA end casts doubt on the J call. The germline CDR1 and CDR2 sequences are MNHNY and SVGAGI (reference sequence). The CDR3 contains 13 residues. Written as DNA, the CDR3 is TGTGCCAGCAGTTACTTCCGACAGGACGAGCAGTACTTC. The encoded protein is CASSYFRQDEQYF.

This chain uses TRBV28 with TRBJ1-2; a possible D gene is TRBD1 (5 bases). V was cut by 5 bases and J by 5 bases, with 18 bases left in between. This CDR3 contains 15 residues. Per germline, CDR1 MDHEN and CDR2 SYDVKM. Here the CDR3 DNA reads TGTGCCAGCAGTGGGGGGTCCGAGAAGTTTTATGGCTACACCTTC. Its protein is CASSGGSEKFYGYTF.

The V call is TRBV7-9, the J call TRBJ2-1; 11 bases align to TRBD1. This CDR3 spans 15 amino acids. V dropped 0 bases and J dropped 9; count of bases not matched to a gene: 4. Germline CDR1 and CDR2: SEHNR and FQNEAQ (reference sequence). CDR3 DNA: TGTGCCAGCAGCTTAGCCGGACAGGGGGCGCGTGAGCAGTTCTTC. It codes for CASSLAGQGAREQFF.

The chain recombines TRBV28 with TRBJ1-2; D unclear. There are 13 residues in the CDR3. V was shortened by 6 bases and J by 4 bases, with 12 bases between the two germline ends. The germline V gene encodes CDR1 MDHEN and CDR2 SYDVKM. The CDR3 DNA reads TGTGCCAGCAGAACGGGGTCCGGCTATGGCTACACCTTC. Translating gives CASRTGSGYGYTF.

The chain is built from TRBV5-4 and TRBJ2-7; perhaps TRBD2 as D (7 bases). Looked up from germline, CDR1 is SGHNT and CDR2 is YYREEE (reference sequence). This CDR3 is 14 amino acids long. Trimming cost V 0 bases and J 4 bases, with 11 bases left between them. The CDR3 sequence is CASSLGGGGYEQYF. The CDR3 DNA follows: TGTGCCAGCAGCTTGGGGGGGGGCGGATACGAGCAGTACTTC.

This rearrangement joins TRBV10-3 to TRBJ2-3; 14 nucleotides line up with TRBD2. Germline-derived CDR1 and CDR2 are ENHRY and SYGVKD. The J segment lost 4 bases and the V segment lost 3 bases, leaving 6 bases of the junction unmatched. CDR3 length: 17 amino acids. This chain's CDR3 is CAISETGTSGSPDTQYF. In DNA, the CDR3 is TGTGCCATCAGTGAAACCGGGACTAGCGGGAGCCCAGATACGCAGTATTTT.

The chain is built from TRBV5-5 and TRBJ1-3; 8 nucleotides line up with TRBD1. V lost 4 bases to trimming and J lost 3 bases; unmatched junction nucleotides: 6. The CDR3 totals 15 residues. Germline CDR1 reads SGHKS; CDR2 reads YYEKEE (reference sequence). CDR3 DNA sequence: TGTGCCAGCAGCCCTCAGGACAGGGTTGGAAACACCATATATTTT. It is translated as CASSPQDRVGNTIYF.

The V gene is TRBV27, the J gene TRBJ1-5, with D perhaps matching TRBD1 (6 bases). Germline CDR1 is MNHEY and CDR2 is SMNVEV (reference sequence). The CDR3 has 15 residues. V was trimmed by 6 bases and J by 2 bases, leaving 14 bases between them. Here the CDR3 reads CASRRTGTGNQPQHF. The CDR3, as DNA: TGTGCCAGCAGACGAACAGGGACGGGCAATCAGCCCCAGCATTTT.

This chain connects TRBV27 to TRBJ2-6; D is ambiguous. This CDR3 region has 18 residues. CDR1 is MNHEY and CDR2 is SMNVEV in the germline V gene (reference sequence). Trimming shortened V by 1 base and J by 0 bases, and 13 bases separated the two germline ends. For the CDR3, the DNA is TGTGCCAGCAGTTTATTATGGCAGTCAAGCTCTGGGGCCAACGTCCTGACTTTC. Amino acids: CASSLLWQSSSGANVLTF.

This chain uses TRBV2 with TRBJ2-1; a weak D match, TRBD2 (5 bases). The CDR3 runs to 13 residues. V was pared by 7 bases and J by 14 bases, with 21 bases between. CDR1 and CDR2 (germline): SNHLY, FYNNEI. The CDR3 here is CASTPFGHERKFF. The DNA of the CDR3 is TGTGCCAGCACACCCTTTGGGCATGAGCGGAAGTTCTTC.

This clone came up once. The chain links TRBV19 to TRBJ2-1; 8 bases map to TRBD2. The CDR3 consists of 14 residues. Germline V gene sequence: CDR1 LNHDA, CDR2 SQIVND (reference sequence). V lost 5 bases and J lost 7; bases outside the gene matches: 7. CDR3 in amino acids: CASSPGAGVNEQFF. The CDR3 DNA follows: TGTGCCAGTAGTCCGGGAGCGGGAGTGAATGAGCAGTTCTTC.

This sequence joins TRBV10-3 and TRBJ1-1, with D unresolved. The CDR3 extends over 13 amino acids. The V gene lost 3 bases and the J gene lost 6 bases, with 11 bases spanning the gap. Germline V gene data show CDR1 as ENHRY and CDR2 as SYGVKD. The CDR3: CAISDEGSPEAFF. CDR3 in DNA: TGTGCCATCAGTGATGAGGGTAGCCCTGAAGCTTTCTTT.

The chain uses TRBV29-1 and TRBJ2-3, with D possibly TRBD2 on 6 matching bases. Trimming stripped 3 bases from V and 6 bases from J, with 13 bases between. The length of the CDR3 is 13 residues. Per the germline V gene, CDR1 is SQVTM and CDR2 is ANQGSEA. The DNA of the CDR3 is TGCAGCGTTGAGGGGGGTTTCACGGATACGCAGTATTTT. It encodes CSVEGGFTDTQYF.

In this sample, this clone turned up once. The chain employs TRBV28 and TRBJ2-5; 9 nucleotides agree with TRBD2. The DNA end lines up better with TRBJ2-7; the J call may be wrong. The CDR3 has 14 amino acids. Germline lookup yields CDR1 MDHEN and CDR2 SYDVKM. The CDR3 sequence is CASSRSGSTYEQYF. The CDR3, as DNA: TGTGCCAGCAGTCGTAGCGGGAGCACCTACGAGCAGTACTTC.